The present entry profiles one T cell receptor (beta chain) with its context. This entry is derived from a study of STAT5B mutations in CD4+ large granular lymphocyte leukemia. In the study overall: Among healthy donors, a particular HLA allele went with more CDR3 'QG' motifs.

The V gene lost 0 bases and the J gene lost 5 bases, with 8 bases spanning the gap. The V gene's germline CDR1 is SGDLS and CDR2 YYNGEE. CDR3 size: 13 residues. The protocol was immunoSEQ multiplex PCR, while the TCRdb copy is restricted to in-frame clones and leaves out a portion. The table has 25,000 to 35,000 clones, roughly 89% seen once. Sequenced input: CD4+ T cells from blood buffy coats. V is TRBV9 and J is TRBJ2-5; D is unclear. The clonotype originates from a human donor in good health. The CDR3 protein is CASSVGVWETQYF. For the CDR3, the DNA is TGTGCCAGCAGCGTAGGGGTTTGGGAGACCCAGTACTTC.